This entry lists 28 T cell receptor beta chains sequenced from one sample in a study of T cell responses to AZD1222 COVID-19 vaccine. Sequencing used immunoSEQ multiplex PCR; TCRdb keeps in-frame clones, though not all of them. The sample has 150,000 to 200,000 clones, 90% to 95% seen once. Sample: peripheral blood, taken 28 days after the second AZD1222 dose. The receptors shown here come from an adult who received the AZD1222 COVID-19 vaccine.

This chain uses TRBV3-1 (or the pseudogene TRBV3-2) with TRBJ1-1, with TRBD1 identical over 7 bases. This CDR3 spans 15 amino acids. With V trimmed by 1 base and J by 11 bases, 13 bases remained unmatched. Per germline, CDR1 LGHDT and CDR2 YNNKEL (reference sequence). The CDR3 nucleotides are TGTGCCAGCAGCCAAGTATCAGACAGGGCTGAGAGGGCTTTCTTT. Translated, it gives CASSQVSDRAERAFF.

The sample holds a few counts of this clone. The rearrangement uses TRBV3-1 (or the pseudogene TRBV3-2) and TRBJ1-3; D possibly corresponds to TRBD1 (5 bases). V lost 6 bases to trimming and J lost 2 bases, with 8 bases between them. Germline CDR1 and CDR2: LGHDT and YNNKEL (reference sequence). The CDR3 runs 13 residues. The CDR3 DNA sequence: TGTGCCAGCAGAGGGGTCCCTGGAAACACCATATATTTT. The encoded protein is CASRGVPGNTIYF.

The V gene is TRBV4-1, the J gene TRBJ2-3; D call uncertain. The CDR3 consists of 16 residues. The V gene lost 1 base and the J gene lost 2 bases, with 13 bases spanning the gap. Germline values: CDR1 MGHRA, CDR2 YSYEKL. The CDR3 DNA follows: TGCGCCAGCAGCCAAGTAAATCTAGTCTCCACAGATACGCAGTATTTT. The encoded protein is CASSQVNLVSTDTQYF.

The gene calls are TRBV7-2 and TRBJ1-3; TRBD1 aligns across 7 bases. The length of the CDR3 is 15 residues. Germline-derived CDR1 and CDR2 are SGHTA and FQGNSA. The junction had 6 bases not matched to a gene; V was cut back by 5 bases and J by 2 bases. CDR3 DNA: TGTGCCAGCAGCACAGACAGGGTCACTGGAAACACCATATATTTT. Translated, it gives CASSTDRVTGNTIYF.

CDR3: CASSPGMGFHGYTF. In nucleotides, the CDR3 is TGTGCCAGCAGCCCTGGCATGGGGTTTCATGGCTACACCTTC. The chain carries TRBV5-4 and TRBJ1-2; the D is unclear. Trimming pared 4 bases from V and 6 bases from J, leaving 16 bases between. The CDR3 is 14 residues long. Germline CDR1 and CDR2: SGHNT and YYREEE (reference sequence).

The chain is built from TRBV30 and TRBJ1-4; no firm D call. This CDR3 spans 14 amino acids. Trimming left V 5 bases short and J 0 bases short, with 10 bases between. Germline lookup yields CDR1 GTSNPN and CDR2 SVGIG (reference sequence). DNA for the CDR3: TGTGCCTGGCGCGACGGGGCAACTAATGAAAAACTGTTTTTT. Translation: CAWRDGATNEKLFF.

V gene TRBV9 combines with J gene TRBJ2-3; D not certain. Looked up from germline, CDR1 is SGDLS and CDR2 is YYNGEE. The length of the CDR3 is 15 residues. V was trimmed by 0 bases and J by 5 bases, leaving 13 bases between them. CDR3 residues: CASSVERGEEDTQYF. The DNA of the CDR3 is TGTGCCAGCAGCGTAGAACGCGGCGAGGAAGATACGCAGTATTTT.

The rearrangement links TRBV5-6 to TRBJ1-1, with D possibly being TRBD1 (6 bases). The CDR3 sequence is 12 residues long. The germline gives CDR1 SGHDT, CDR2 YYEEEE. Trimming removed 4 bases from V and 14 bases from J, with 18 bases in between. CDR3 protein: CASSAGHQKGFF. The CDR3 DNA sequence: TGTGCCAGCAGCGCGGGACACCAAAAGGGCTTCTTT. The full variable domain, completed using reference TRBV5-6 and TRBJ1-1, is DAGVTQSPTHLIKTRGQQVTLRCSPKSGHDTVSWYQQALGQGPQFIFQYYEEEERQRGNFPDRFSGHQFPNYSSELNVNALLLGDSALYLCASSAGHQKGFFGQGTRLTVV.

V and J are TRBV5-1 and TRBJ1-1; weak D call: TRBD1 (6 bases). The CDR3 sequence is 18 residues long. From germline, CDR1 is SGHRS and CDR2 YFSETQ. V was cut by 4 bases and J by 5 bases, with 27 bases left in between. CDR3 region: CASSLRRLAAGGGTEAFF. CDR3 sequence (DNA): TGCGCCAGCAGCCTCCGTCGTCTGGCTGCCGGAGGGGGGACTGAAGCTTTCTTT.

The chain has TRBV25-1 and TRBJ1-2; D gene unclear. Trimming left V 9 bases short and J 0 bases short, with 5 bases between. The CDR3 has 11 residues. Germline assignment: CDR1 MGHDK and CDR2 SYGVNS. The CDR3: CASKANYGYTF. CDR3 DNA: TGTGCCAGTAAAGCTAACTATGGCTACACCTTC.

The genes are TRBV28 and TRBJ1-4; no clear D gene. The CDR3 is made up of 14 amino acids. From germline, CDR1 is MDHEN and CDR2 SYDVKM. V shed 5 bases and J shed 8 bases, with 15 bases lying between them. CDR3: CASSTRWGQEKLFF. CDR3 in DNA: TGTGCCAGCAGTACCCGGTGGGGTCAGGAAAAACTGTTTTTT.

V gene TRBV30 combines with J gene TRBJ1-1; D possibly corresponds to TRBD1 (5 bases). Between the trimmed V and J ends, which lost 0 bases and 5 bases, there was a span of 10 bases. The CDR3 is 13 amino acids. Germline V CDR1 and CDR2: GTSNPN, SVGIG (reference sequence). The CDR3 nucleotides read TGTGCCTGGAGTGTGTTTAGGGGAACTGAAGCTTTCTTT. Translation gives CAWSVFRGTEAFF. Full variable domain (outside the CDR3, taken from reference TRBV30 and TRBJ1-1): SQTIHQWPATLVQPVGSPLSLECTVEGTSNPNLYWYRQAAGRGLQLLFYSVGIGQISSEVPQNLSASRPQDRQFILSSKKLLLSDSGFYLCAWSVFRGTEAFFGQGTRLTVV.

The chain joins TRBV28 to TRBJ1-5, with D possibly matching TRBD1 (6 bases). The germline V and J ends were trimmed by 5 bases and 4 bases, with 6 bases remaining between them. The CDR3 is made up of 12 amino acids. Germline CDR1 is MDHEN and CDR2 is SYDVKM. CDR3 coding DNA: TGTGCCAGCAGTGGGACAAATCAGCCCCAGCATTTT. Protein product: CASSGTNQPQHF.

The chain has TRBV6-5 and TRBJ1-2, with D maybe TRBD1 (5 bases). Trimming removed 6 bases from V and 5 bases from J, with 10 bases in between. The germline gives CDR1 MNHEY, CDR2 SVGAGI. The CDR3 covers 12 residues. CDR3 residues: CASRGRQYGYTF. CDR3 DNA: TGTGCCAGCAGGGGACGGCAATATGGCTACACCTTC.

The chain uses TRBV6-2 or TRBV6-3 and TRBJ2-3; tentatively, D is TRBD2 (6 bases). This CDR3 contains 17 residues. Trimming shortened V by 7 bases and J by 1 base, and 21 bases separated the two germline ends. The germline V gene has CDR1 MNHEY and CDR2 SVGEGT. CDR3 DNA: TGTGCCAGCACCCCTAAACCCTCGTGGGGGGGCACAGATACGCAGTATTTT. This codes for CASTPKPSWGGTDTQYF.

The rearrangement links TRBV5-1 to TRBJ2-1; D uncertain. Germline V lookup: CDR1 SGHRS, CDR2 YFSETQ. V dropped 4 bases and J dropped 12 bases, with 14 bases sitting between them. This CDR3 region has 12 residues. CDR3 coding DNA: TGCGCCAGCAGCCCTCCAGAAGTGGTGCAGTTCTTC. Translation gives CASSPPEVVQFF.

This clone was detected only once. V and J are TRBV4-3 and TRBJ1-5; D remains ambiguous. V shed 0 bases and J shed 5 bases, with 11 bases lying between them. The germline V gene has CDR1 LGHNA and CDR2 YSLEER. The CDR3 runs 15 residues. CDR3 in DNA: TGCGCCAGCAGCCAAGATTACGGGGTCTATCAGCCCCAGCATTTT. Protein sequence: CASSQDYGVYQPQHF.

The J gene is TRBJ1-2, the V gene TRBV28; D is uncertain. This CDR3 spans 14 amino acids. Trimming left V 1 base short and J 7 bases short, with 13 bases between. CDR1 MDHEN and CDR2 SYDVKM come from the germline V gene. CDR3 sequence reads: CASSLLRREGGYTF. DNA for the CDR3: TGTGCCAGCAGTTTATTACGTCGGGAGGGTGGCTACACCTTC.

The J gene is TRBJ1-2, the V gene TRBV5-1; the D gene is possibly TRBD1 (5 bases). V was cut by 4 bases and J by 4 bases, with 11 bases left in between. Per the germline V gene, CDR1 is SGHRS and CDR2 is YFSETQ. The length of the CDR3 is 13 residues. The CDR3: CASSPDGTYGYTF. The CDR3 DNA is TGCGCCAGCAGCCCCGACGGGACCTATGGCTACACCTTC.

V gene TRBV14 combines with J gene TRBJ1-1; D might be TRBD1 (6 bases). Germline V gene data show CDR1 as SGHDN and CDR2 as FVKESK. The V and J ends lost 2 bases and 5 bases respectively, with 18 bases between them. CDR3 length: 16 residues. CDR3 DNA: TGTGCCAGCAGCCAAATTCATGACAGGATGGGGACTGAAGCTTTCTTT. Its protein product is CASSQIHDRMGTEAFF. Full variable domain (rest looked up from reference TRBV14 and TRBJ1-1): EAGVTQFPSHSVIEKGQTVTLRCDPISGHDNLYWYRRVMGKEIKFLLHFVKESKQDESGMPNNRFLAERTGGTYSTLKVQPAELEDSGVYFCASSQIHDRMGTEAFFGQGTRLTVV.

This clone came up once. The rearrangement uses TRBV6-5 and TRBJ2-7, with 9 bases aligning to TRBD1. This CDR3 comprises 15 residues. Looked up from germline, CDR1 is MNHEY and CDR2 is SVGAGI. V trimming: 6 bases; J trimming: 6 bases; junction bases outside the gene matches: 12. The CDR3 loop reads CASREGTGTSVEQYF. In DNA, the CDR3 is TGTGCCAGCAGGGAGGGGACAGGGACTTCTGTCGAGCAGTACTTC.

V is TRBV19 and J is TRBJ2-3, with 10 bases identical to TRBD2. Trimming removed 5 bases from V and 5 bases from J; junction bases left unmatched: 4. The CDR3 covers 14 residues. CDR1 and CDR2 (germline): LNHDA, SQIVND (reference sequence). This chain's CDR3 is CASSLASGRDTQYF. The CDR3 region has the DNA TGTGCCAGTAGTCTGGCTAGCGGGAGAGATACGCAGTATTTT.

This chain joins TRBV30 and TRBJ2-2; 9 bases align to TRBD1. Germline CDR1 GTSNPN, CDR2 SVGIG (reference sequence). The CDR3 extends over 13 amino acids. Trimming at V came to 4 bases and at J to 4 bases, leaving 1 base not matched to a gene. The CDR3 reads CAWTQGATGELFF. Written as DNA, the CDR3 is TGTGCCTGGACACAGGGGGCCACCGGGGAGCTGTTTTTT.

This clone was detected only once. This chain uses TRBV5-5 with TRBJ1-1, with TRBD1 identical over 8 bases. Trimming at V came to 0 bases and at J to 2 bases, leaving 15 bases not matched to a gene. This CDR3 has 19 residues. CDR1 and CDR2 (germline): SGHKS, YYEKEE (reference sequence). The CDR3 bases are TGTGCCAGCAGCTTGGGGGCGATTACCGGGACAGGACTTAACACTGAAGCTTTCTTT. Protein sequence: CASSLGAITGTGLNTEAFF.

The CDR3: CASSPNRDTEAFF. CDR3 sequence (DNA): TGTGCCAGCAGTCCTAACAGGGACACTGAAGCTTTCTTT. The J gene is TRBJ1-1, the V gene TRBV6-5; tentative D call: TRBD1 (6 bases). This CDR3 spans 13 amino acids. Looked up from germline, CDR1 is MNHEY and CDR2 is SVGAGI. V lost 5 bases and J lost 3, with 10 bases in between.

This chain connects TRBV30 to TRBJ1-1; 9 nucleotides match TRBD1. The CDR3 totals 10 residues. CDR1 is GTSNPN, CDR2 SVGIG, per germline (reference sequence). V was pared by 7 bases and J by 10 bases, with 4 bases of the junction left unmatched. The CDR3 DNA reads TGTGCCTTTAAGGACAGGGGAGCTTTCTTT. Protein product: CAFKDRGAFF.

This clone was picked up a small number of times. The gene calls are TRBV6-1 and TRBJ2-7; TRBD2 matches at 7 bases. Germline trimming cut 0 bases from V and 7 bases from J; bases unmatched to any gene: 12. This CDR3 is 16 amino acids long. Germline V gene data show CDR1 as MNHNS and CDR2 as SASEGT. The CDR3 sequence: CASSEARGLTLREQYF. CDR3 nucleotide sequence: TGTGCCAGCAGTGAAGCGCGGGGACTAACGCTACGGGAGCAGTACTTC.

The rearrangement uses TRBV19 and TRBJ2-1; 9 bases align to TRBD2. Germline assignment: CDR1 LNHDA and CDR2 SQIVND (reference sequence). This CDR3 is built from 15 residues. Losses at the gene ends were 5 bases for V and 0 bases for J; bases not matched to a gene: 2. The CDR3 loop reads CASSLAGSSYNEQFF. CDR3 bases: TGTGCCAGTAGTCTAGCGGGGAGCTCCTACAATGAGCAGTTCTTC.